This entry features one TCR beta chain sequence. Its antigen is not known. TCRdb's copy holds only in-frame clones and misses some; the assay was immunoSEQ multiplex PCR. Seen here are around 31,000 clones, 74% observed once, and the top ten hold over 9.5%. This entry is derived from a study of early stage breast cancer tumors. Study at large: ER+/PR+/HER2- status applied to about 75% of the 16 invasive breast tumors. Each sample averaged approximately 10-fold read coverage.

Study-level points and caveats: Commonly generated sequences made up most enriched TCRB sequences shared between patients.

Germline assignment: CDR1 SGHKS and CDR2 YYEKEE (reference sequence). The CDR3 spans 11 residues. Trimming took 2 bases from V and 4 from J, leaving 3 bases between them. The sequenced sample consisted of breast tumor tissue. The sequence was collected from a person aged 25 to 40 with breast cancer. The chain combines TRBV5-5 with TRBJ1-2; no clear D gene. The DNA for the CDR3 is TGTGCCAGCAGCTTTTCCTATGGCTACACCTTC. Amino acids: CASSFSYGYTF.